The TCR beta chain described here comes from a study of T cells in Graves' hyperthyroidism and ophthalmopathy. This clonotype was picked up a small number of times. The cohort's ophthalmopathy patients, a group with duration under 3 months, had a Clinical Activity Score of at least 3 and a NOSPECS grade of at least 4. Patients with uncontrolled infections, other autoimmune diseases, pregnancy or lactation were excluded. The length of the CDR3 is 17 residues. Germline V gives CDR1 SEHNR, CDR2 FQNEAQ (reference sequence). The ends lost 5 bases at V and 1 base at J; junction bases unmatched: 7. Researchers took RNA transcripts and amplified the TCR beta CDR3 regions from them. Using the HTBI primer set, a first-round RT-PCR was run on the TCR CDR3. TCRdb reprocessed the multiplex PCR reads with MiXCR, giving one entry per CDR3 protein. Of about 600,000 distinct CDR3 sequences in the sample, roughly 16% were seen once.

Sequenced material: blood. The rearrangement uses TRBV7-9 and TRBJ2-5, with TRBD2 identical over 13 bases. This clonotype was obtained from a woman between 40 and 55 years old with Graves' ophthalmopathy. The CDR3 sequence is CASSAGLAGTRQETQYF. DNA of the CDR3: TGTGCCAGCAGCGCGGGACTAGCGGGGACCCGCCAAGAGACCCAGTACTTC.